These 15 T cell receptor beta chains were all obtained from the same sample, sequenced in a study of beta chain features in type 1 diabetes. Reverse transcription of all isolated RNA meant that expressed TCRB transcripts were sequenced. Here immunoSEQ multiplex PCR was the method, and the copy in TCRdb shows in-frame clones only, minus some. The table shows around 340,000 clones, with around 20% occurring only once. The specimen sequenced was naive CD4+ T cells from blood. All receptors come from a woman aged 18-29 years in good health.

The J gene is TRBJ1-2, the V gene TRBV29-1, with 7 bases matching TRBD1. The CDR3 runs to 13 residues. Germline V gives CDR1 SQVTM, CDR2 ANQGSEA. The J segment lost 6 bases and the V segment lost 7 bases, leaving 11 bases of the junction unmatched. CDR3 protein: CSAQRGTVNGYTF. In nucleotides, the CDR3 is TGCAGCGCCCAAAGGGGGACAGTTAATGGCTACACCTTC.

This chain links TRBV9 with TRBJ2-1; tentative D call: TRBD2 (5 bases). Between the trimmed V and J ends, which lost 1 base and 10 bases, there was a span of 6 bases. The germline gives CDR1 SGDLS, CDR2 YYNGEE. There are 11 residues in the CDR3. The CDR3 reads CASSVTGEQFF. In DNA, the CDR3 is TGTGCCAGCAGCGTAACGGGGGAGCAGTTCTTC.

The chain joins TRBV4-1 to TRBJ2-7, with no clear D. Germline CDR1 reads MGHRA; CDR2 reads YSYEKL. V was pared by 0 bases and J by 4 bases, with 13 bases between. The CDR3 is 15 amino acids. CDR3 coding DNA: TGCGCCAGCAGCCAAGAGGTAACACAGTCATACGAGCAGTACTTC. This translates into CASSQEVTQSYEQYF.

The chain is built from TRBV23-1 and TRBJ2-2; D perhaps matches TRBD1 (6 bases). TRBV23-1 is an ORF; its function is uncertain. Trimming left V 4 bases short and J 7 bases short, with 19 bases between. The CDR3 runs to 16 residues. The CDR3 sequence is CASSPSANRVNGELFF. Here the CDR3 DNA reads TGCGCCAGCAGTCCCTCCGCGAACAGGGTAAACGGGGAGCTGTTTTTT.

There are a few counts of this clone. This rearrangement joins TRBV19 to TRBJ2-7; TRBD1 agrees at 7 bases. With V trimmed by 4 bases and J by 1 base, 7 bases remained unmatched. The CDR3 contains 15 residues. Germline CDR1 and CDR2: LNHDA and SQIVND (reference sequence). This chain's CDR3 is CASSTTGSRSYEQYF. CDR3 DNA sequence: TGTGCCAGTAGTACGACAGGGTCTCGTTCCTACGAGCAGTACTTC.

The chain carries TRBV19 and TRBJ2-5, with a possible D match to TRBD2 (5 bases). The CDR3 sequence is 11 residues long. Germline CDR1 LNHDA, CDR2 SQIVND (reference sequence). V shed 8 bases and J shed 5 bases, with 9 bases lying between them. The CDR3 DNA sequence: TGTGCCAGTCGTAGAGGGGAGACCCAGTACTTC. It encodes CASRRGETQYF. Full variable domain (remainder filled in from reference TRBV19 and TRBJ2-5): DGGITQSPKYLFRKEGQNVTLSCEQNLNHDAMYWYRQDPGQGLRLIYYSQIVNDFQKGDIAEGYSVSREKKESFPLTVTSAQKNPTAFYLCASRRGETQYFGPGTRLLVL.

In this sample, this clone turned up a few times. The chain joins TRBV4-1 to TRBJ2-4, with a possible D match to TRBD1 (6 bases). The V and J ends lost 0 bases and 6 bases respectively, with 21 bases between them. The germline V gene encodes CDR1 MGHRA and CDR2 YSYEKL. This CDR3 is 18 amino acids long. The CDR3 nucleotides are TGCGCCAGCAGCCAAGAGGTCAGGGGCGCAATAGGAAGAAACATTCAGTACTTC. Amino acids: CASSQEVRGAIGRNIQYF.

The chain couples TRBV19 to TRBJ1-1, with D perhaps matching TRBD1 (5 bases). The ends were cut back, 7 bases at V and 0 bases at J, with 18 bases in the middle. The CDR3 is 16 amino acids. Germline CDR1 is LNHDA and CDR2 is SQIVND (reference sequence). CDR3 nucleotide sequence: TGTGCCAGTAAGTCAGGGAAAAGTCCCATGAACACTGAAGCTTTCTTT. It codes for CASKSGKSPMNTEAFF.

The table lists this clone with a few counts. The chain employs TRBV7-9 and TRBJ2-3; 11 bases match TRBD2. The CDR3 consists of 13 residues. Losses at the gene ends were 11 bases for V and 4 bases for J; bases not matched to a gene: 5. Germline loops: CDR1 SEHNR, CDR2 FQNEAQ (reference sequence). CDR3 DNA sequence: TGTGCCTTCAGACTAGCGGGGTCAGATACGCAGTATTTT. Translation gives CAFRLAGSDTQYF.

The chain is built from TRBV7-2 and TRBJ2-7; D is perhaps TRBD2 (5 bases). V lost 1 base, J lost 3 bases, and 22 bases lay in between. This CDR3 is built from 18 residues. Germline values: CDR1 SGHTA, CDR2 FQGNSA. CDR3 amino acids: CASSLVMYAGGRNYEQYF. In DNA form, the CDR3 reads TGTGCCAGCAGCTTAGTAATGTACGCGGGCGGCAGGAACTACGAGCAGTACTTC.

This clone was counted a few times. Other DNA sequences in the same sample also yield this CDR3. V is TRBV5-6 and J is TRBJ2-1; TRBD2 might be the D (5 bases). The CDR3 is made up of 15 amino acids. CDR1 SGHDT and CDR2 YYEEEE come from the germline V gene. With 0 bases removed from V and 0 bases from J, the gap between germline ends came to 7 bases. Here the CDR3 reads CASSLVGSSYNEQFF. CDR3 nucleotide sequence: TGTGCCAGCAGCTTGGTTGGGAGCTCCTACAATGAGCAGTTCTTC.

CDR3 in amino acids: CASSRQTDQPQHF. The CDR3 nucleotides are TGCGCCAGCAGCCGTCAGACAGACCAGCCCCAGCATTTT. The V call is TRBV4-3, the J call TRBJ1-5; tentative D call: TRBD1 (5 bases). The CDR3 loop spans 13 amino acids. Trimming left V 4 bases short and J 7 bases short, with 11 bases between. Per germline, CDR1 LGHNA and CDR2 YSLEER.

The CDR3 nucleotides are TGTGCCAGCAGCACGCAAAGGGGGAGCTCTGGAAACACCATATATTTT. Its protein is CASSTQRGSSGNTIYF. The chain couples TRBV9 to TRBJ1-3, with D tentatively TRBD1 (6 bases). This CDR3 has 16 amino acids. V dropped 4 bases and J dropped 0 bases, with 14 bases sitting between them. Looked up from germline, CDR1 is SGDLS and CDR2 is YYNGEE.

The CDR3 nucleotides are TGTGCCAGCAGCTTGCTCTATGGCTACACCTTC. Its translation: CASSLLYGYTF. V gene TRBV5-6 combines with J gene TRBJ1-2; D ambiguous. V was trimmed by 1 base and J by 4 bases, leaving 2 bases between them. Germline CDR1 is SGHDT and CDR2 is YYEEEE. This CDR3 comprises 11 residues. The full variable domain, in which reference TRBV5-6 and TRBJ1-2 provide the parts outside the CDR3, is DAGVTQSPTHLIKTRGQQVTLRCSPKSGHDTVSWYQQALGQGPQFIFQYYEEEERQRGNFPDRFSGHQFPNYSSELNVNALLLGDSALYLCASSLLYGYTFGSGTRLTVV.

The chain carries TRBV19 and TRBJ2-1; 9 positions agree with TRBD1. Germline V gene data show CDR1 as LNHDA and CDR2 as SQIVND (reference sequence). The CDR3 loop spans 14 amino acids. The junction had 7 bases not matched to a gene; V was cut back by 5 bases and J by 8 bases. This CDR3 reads CASSPQGARDEQFF. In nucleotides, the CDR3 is TGTGCCAGTAGTCCACAGGGGGCCAGAGATGAGCAGTTCTTC.